Presented here are 2 T cell receptor beta chains from one specimen sequenced in a study of somatic mutations in cytotoxic T cells in rheumatoid arthritis. Sequencing used immunoSEQ multiplex PCR; TCRdb keeps in-frame clones, though not all of them. The sample contains some 30,000 clones, 82% of which appear only once. The sequenced sample was CD8+ T cells sorted from blood. The receptors derive from an adult with rheumatoid arthritis.

This chain links TRBV5-1 with TRBJ1-1; possible D gene TRBD1, 5 bases. Germline V gene sequence: CDR1 SGHRS, CDR2 YFSETQ. Trimming removed 1 base from V and 0 bases from J, with 13 bases in between. The CDR3 has 16 amino acids. This CDR3 is CASSLNDAGVNTEAFF. As DNA, the CDR3 is TGCGCCAGCAGCTTGAACGACGCGGGGGTGAACACTGAAGCTTTCTTT.

The rearrangement links TRBV7-2 to TRBJ1-2, with a tentative D call TRBD1 (5 bases). CDR3 length: 19 residues. Germline CDR1 SGHTA, CDR2 FQGNSA. Trimming removed 0 bases at V and 0 bases at J, with 20 bases between. CDR3 loop: CASSLALWGRTSSNYGYTF. The CDR3 DNA sequence: TGTGCCAGCAGCTTAGCATTATGGGGCCGCACTTCTTCTAACTATGGCTACACCTTC.